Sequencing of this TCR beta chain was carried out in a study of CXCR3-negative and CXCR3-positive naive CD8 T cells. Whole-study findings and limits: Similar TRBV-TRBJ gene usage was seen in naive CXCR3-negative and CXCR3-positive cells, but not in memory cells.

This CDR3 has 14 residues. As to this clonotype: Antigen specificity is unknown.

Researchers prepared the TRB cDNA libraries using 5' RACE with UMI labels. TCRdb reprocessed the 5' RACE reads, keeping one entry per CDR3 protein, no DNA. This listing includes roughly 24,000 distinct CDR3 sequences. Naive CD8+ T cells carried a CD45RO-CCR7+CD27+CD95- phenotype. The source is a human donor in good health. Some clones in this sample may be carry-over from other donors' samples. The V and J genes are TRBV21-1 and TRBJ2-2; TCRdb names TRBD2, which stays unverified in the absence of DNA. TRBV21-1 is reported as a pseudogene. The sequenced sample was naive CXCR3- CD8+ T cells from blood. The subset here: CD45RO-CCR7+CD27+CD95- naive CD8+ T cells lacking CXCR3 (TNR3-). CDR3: CASSNRVSTGELFF.